This T cell receptor (beta chain) was recovered during a study of beta chain features in type 1 diabetes. Overall study findings and caveats: Sequencing from cDNA could over-represent high-TCR-expressing cells.

Notes on this clone: The antigen remains unidentified.

Germline V gene sequence: CDR1 GTSNPN, CDR2 SVGIG (reference sequence). V dropped 0 bases and J dropped 7 bases, with 13 bases sitting between them. CDR3 length: 14 residues. Expressed TCRB transcripts were sequenced because the isolated RNA had all been reverse transcribed beforehand. Repertoires were generated with immunoSEQ multiplex PCR, while TCRdb's copy carries only in-frame clones and drops some. The sample yields 350,000 to 450,000 clones, about 16% seen once. One heparinised blood draw, averaging about 116 mL, came from each donor. CD4+ cells of the naive, central memory, regulatory and stem cell-like memory types were sorted via CD45RO/CCR7/CD25/CD127/CD95/CD27.

The sequence was collected from a woman between 18 and 29 years old in good health. Sequences were obtained from naive CD4+ T cells from blood. V gene TRBV30 combines with J gene TRBJ1-5; no clear D gene. CDR3: CAWSVRGKRQPQHF. The DNA for the CDR3 is TGTGCCTGGAGTGTAAGAGGAAAGCGACAGCCCCAGCATTTT.